The sequence of this T cell receptor beta chain was determined in a study of T cell responses to AZD1222 COVID-19 vaccine. This CDR3 spans 13 amino acids. Assay used: immunoSEQ multiplex PCR; TCRdb lists only in-frame clones, some missing. Here the sample spans about 200,000 clones, just over 90% being singletons. The source material was peripheral blood, sampled on day 0 of MenACWY control vaccination. This clonotype originated in an adult in good health. This rearrangement joins TRBV21-1 to TRBJ1-2. TRBV21-1 is shown as a pseudogene. CDR3 sequence reads: CASSKLARYGYTF. In DNA, the CDR3 is TGTGCCAGCAGCAAGCTCGCCCGCTATGGCTACACCTTC.